This passage covers 16 T cell receptor beta chains from one sample sequenced in a study of radiation and T cells in renal cell carcinoma. As for time point: blood 4 weeks post-SBRT, at nephrectomy. Treatment in this sample: 15 Gy SBRT to primary tumor, nephrectomy 4 weeks later. Profiling relied on immunoSEQ multiplex PCR, and the TCRdb table lists in-frame clones only, not all of them. The table shows 150,000 to 200,000 clones, with 88% occurring only once. This sample comprised blood, obtained from a patient whose treatment included radiotherapy and nephrectomy. Receptor source: a woman in her forties or fifties with renal cell carcinoma.

The chain links TRBV10-2 to TRBJ2-5, with 7 bases that match TRBD2. V shed 4 bases and J 5 bases; nucleotides not matched to a gene: 10. CDR1 is WSHSY and CDR2 is SAAADI in the germline V gene. This CDR3 is 15 amino acids long. The CDR3 sequence: CASSAHPAGSETQYF. CDR3 sequence (DNA): TGCGCCAGCAGTGCCCACCCAGCGGGGTCGGAGACCCAGTACTTC.

The V gene is TRBV7-3, the J gene TRBJ2-1; D gene ambiguous. This CDR3 is 12 amino acids long. From germline, CDR1 is SGHTA and CDR2 FQGTGA. The V gene lost 5 bases and the J gene lost 10 bases, with 12 bases spanning the gap. The CDR3 bases are TGTGCCAGCAGCCTCCCCCGTGGAGAGCAGTTCTTC. It translates to CASSLPRGEQFF.

The chain combines TRBV5-4 with TRBJ2-3, with 14 positions matching TRBD2. From germline, CDR1 is SGHNT and CDR2 YYREEE (reference sequence). After removal of 3 bases from V and 2 bases from J, the junction contained 11 bases not matched to a gene. This CDR3 is 19 amino acids long. The CDR3 bases are TGTGCCAGCAGCTGGGGACTAGCGGGGGCCGAGGTCAACACAGATACGCAGTATTTT. Its protein product is CASSWGLAGAEVNTDTQYF.

The genes are TRBV27 and TRBJ1-6; 10 nucleotides match TRBD1. The junction had 7 bases not matched to a gene; V was cut back by 3 bases and J by 5 bases. CDR3 size: 17 residues. Germline V gives CDR1 MNHEY, CDR2 SMNVEV (reference sequence). The CDR3 DNA reads as TGTGCCAGCAGTTTCAATACCGGGACAGGGGATAATTCACCCCTCCACTTT. Translation gives CASSFNTGTGDNSPLHF.

The V call is TRBV6-6, the J call TRBJ1-2, with 12 bases identical to TRBD1. V lost 7 bases to trimming and J lost 8 bases; unmatched junction nucleotides: 11. Germline V gene lookup returns CDR1 MNHNY and CDR2 SVGAGI (reference sequence). CDR3 length: 15 residues. CDR3 residues: CASTQGQGAVGGYTF. The CDR3 DNA sequence: TGTGCCAGCACCCAGGGACAGGGGGCTGTAGGCGGCTACACCTTC.

This sequence joins TRBV2 and TRBJ1-2; D is perhaps TRBD1 (6 bases). The V and J ends lost 7 bases and 7 bases respectively, with 19 bases between them. The CDR3 contains 14 residues. CDR1 and CDR2 (germline): SNHLY, FYNNEI. The DNA for the CDR3 is TGTGCCAGCACCGACTATGAGGGGGGGGGTGGCTACACCTTC. Translated, it gives CASTDYEGGGGYTF.

The rearrangement links TRBV19 to TRBJ1-2, with a weak D call TRBD1 (5 bases). The CDR3 length is 12 residues. Germline V lookup: CDR1 LNHDA, CDR2 SQIVND (reference sequence). Trimming removed 5 bases at V and 7 bases at J, with 11 bases between. The CDR3 reads CASSPGFSGYTF. The CDR3 nucleotides are TGTGCCAGTAGTCCAGGGTTCAGTGGCTACACCTTC.

This sequence joins TRBV6-1 and TRBJ2-5, with TRBD1 matching over 9 bases. The germline gives CDR1 MNHNS, CDR2 SASEGT. Losses at the gene ends were 5 bases for V and 4 bases for J; bases not matched to a gene: 5. This CDR3 contains 14 residues. The CDR3 here is CASSNRDRVETQYF. The CDR3 DNA reads as TGTGCCAGCAGTAACCGGGACAGGGTAGAGACCCAGTACTTC.

The gene calls are TRBV10-2 and TRBJ2-1, with a tentative D call TRBD2 (6 bases). The CDR3 consists of 14 residues. Germline V gives CDR1 WSHSY, CDR2 SAAADI. V was clipped by 3 bases and J by 7 bases, with 13 bases between them. The CDR3 loop is CASSEFVGGNEQFF. DNA of the CDR3: TGCGCCAGCAGTGAATTCGTCGGGGGAAATGAGCAGTTCTTC.

The genes are TRBV7-8 and TRBJ1-2; weak D call: TRBD1 (6 bases). The germline CDR1 and CDR2 sequences are SGHVS and FQNEAQ. This CDR3 region has 13 residues. V lost 5 bases and J 3 bases, leaving 10 bases between the germline ends. The CDR3 DNA sequence: TGTGCCAGCAGCCTGAGGGGGGACTATGGCTACACCTTC. Translating it yields CASSLRGDYGYTF.

The chain uses TRBV10-2 and TRBJ1-1; 9 bases map to TRBD1. From germline, CDR1 is WSHSY and CDR2 SAAADI. The CDR3 runs to 12 residues. The trim removed 8 bases at V and 5 bases at J, leaving 3 bases unmatched. DNA for the CDR3: TGCGCCAGCGGACAGGGGAAGACTGAAGCTTTCTTT. It specifies CASGQGKTEAFF.

The chain employs TRBV4-2 and TRBJ1-2, with 8 nucleotides matching TRBD1. Germline CDR1 LGHNA, CDR2 YNFKEQ. This CDR3 region has 15 residues. V lost 3 bases and J lost 6; bases outside the gene matches: 9. CDR3 amino acids: CASSQPTGVEDGYTF. CDR3 nucleotide sequence: TGTGCCAGCAGCCAGCCGACAGGGGTCGAAGATGGCTACACCTTC.

The genes are TRBV2 and TRBJ2-2; no definite D call. The ends were cut back, 2 bases at V and 5 bases at J, with 12 bases in the middle. The CDR3 loop spans 15 amino acids. Per germline, CDR1 SNHLY and CDR2 FYNNEI. CDR3: CASSEFGLRTGELFF. The CDR3, as DNA: TGTGCCAGCAGTGAATTTGGGTTGAGGACCGGGGAGCTGTTTTTT.

The rearrangement links TRBV9 to TRBJ1-5; 7 positions agree with TRBD1. The V segment lost 3 bases and the J segment 7 bases; nucleotides outside the gene matches: 10. CDR1 SGDLS and CDR2 YYNGEE come from the germline V gene. This CDR3 contains 15 residues. This CDR3 is CASSGNGQVGQPQHF. DNA for the CDR3: TGTGCCAGCAGCGGAAACGGACAGGTGGGCCAGCCCCAGCATTTT.

The rearrangement uses TRBV19 and TRBJ2-4; D possibly corresponds to TRBD1 (6 bases). Trimming removed 3 bases at V and 4 bases at J, with 7 bases between. CDR3 length equals 13 residues. Germline V gene data show CDR1 as LNHDA and CDR2 as SQIVND (reference sequence). DNA for the CDR3: TGTGCCAGTAGTATTGGACAGAAAAACATTCAGTACTTC. It specifies CASSIGQKNIQYF.

The rearrangement uses TRBV19 and TRBJ2-1, with D perhaps matching TRBD2 (6 bases). CDR1 is LNHDA and CDR2 is SQIVND in the germline V gene (reference sequence). Between the trimmed V and J ends, which lost 6 bases and 9 bases, there was a span of 18 bases. The CDR3 spans 14 residues. The CDR3 sequence: CASSSNPSVVEQFF. CDR3 DNA: TGTGCCAGTAGCTCTAACCCTAGCGTTGTTGAGCAGTTCTTC.